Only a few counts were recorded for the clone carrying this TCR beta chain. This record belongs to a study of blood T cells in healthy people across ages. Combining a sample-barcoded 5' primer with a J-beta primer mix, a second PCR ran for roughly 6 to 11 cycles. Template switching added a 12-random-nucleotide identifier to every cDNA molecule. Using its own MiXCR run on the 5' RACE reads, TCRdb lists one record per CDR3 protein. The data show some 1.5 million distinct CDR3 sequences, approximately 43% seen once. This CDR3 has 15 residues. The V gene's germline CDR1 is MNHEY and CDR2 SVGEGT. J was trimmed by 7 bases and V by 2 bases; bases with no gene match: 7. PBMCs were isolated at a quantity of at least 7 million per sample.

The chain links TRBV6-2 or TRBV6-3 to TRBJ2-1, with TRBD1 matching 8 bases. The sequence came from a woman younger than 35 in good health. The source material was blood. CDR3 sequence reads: CASSYRGQGKNEQFF. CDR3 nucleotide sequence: TGTGCCAGCAGTTACCGAGGACAGGGAAAGAATGAGCAGTTCTTC.